Sequencing of this TCR beta chain was carried out in a study of T-cell memory formation after mild COVID-19. MiXCR, run by TCRdb on the 5' RACE reads, gives a single entry per CDR3 protein. Of over 350,000 distinct CDR3 sequences listed, more than 15% are singletons. Germline V gives CDR1 SGHTA, CDR2 FQGNSA. With 0 bases clipped from V and 4 bases from J, the junction kept 8 bases outside the gene matches. The CDR3 is 18 amino acids. Whole-study results and caveats: Clones shrinking from day 15 to 85 showed even CD4/CD8 mixes; later expanders tilted CD4+. Memory sampled before infection contained some responding clones, suggesting cross-reactive memory joined.

With respect to this clonotype: Its specificity is not known.

The clonotype was recovered from a man between 18 and 35 years old who had mild COVID-19 (a few samples of this study predate the infection). Cell type and time point are not known. The chain links TRBV7-2 to TRBJ2-1; TRBD2 matches at 11 bases. The specimen was PBMCs or a T cell subset sorted from them (not recorded which). As DNA, the CDR3 is TGTGCCAGCAGCTTAGCATTCCGACTAGCGGGACAATACAATGAGCAGTTCTTC. Encoded protein: CASSLAFRLAGQYNEQFF.